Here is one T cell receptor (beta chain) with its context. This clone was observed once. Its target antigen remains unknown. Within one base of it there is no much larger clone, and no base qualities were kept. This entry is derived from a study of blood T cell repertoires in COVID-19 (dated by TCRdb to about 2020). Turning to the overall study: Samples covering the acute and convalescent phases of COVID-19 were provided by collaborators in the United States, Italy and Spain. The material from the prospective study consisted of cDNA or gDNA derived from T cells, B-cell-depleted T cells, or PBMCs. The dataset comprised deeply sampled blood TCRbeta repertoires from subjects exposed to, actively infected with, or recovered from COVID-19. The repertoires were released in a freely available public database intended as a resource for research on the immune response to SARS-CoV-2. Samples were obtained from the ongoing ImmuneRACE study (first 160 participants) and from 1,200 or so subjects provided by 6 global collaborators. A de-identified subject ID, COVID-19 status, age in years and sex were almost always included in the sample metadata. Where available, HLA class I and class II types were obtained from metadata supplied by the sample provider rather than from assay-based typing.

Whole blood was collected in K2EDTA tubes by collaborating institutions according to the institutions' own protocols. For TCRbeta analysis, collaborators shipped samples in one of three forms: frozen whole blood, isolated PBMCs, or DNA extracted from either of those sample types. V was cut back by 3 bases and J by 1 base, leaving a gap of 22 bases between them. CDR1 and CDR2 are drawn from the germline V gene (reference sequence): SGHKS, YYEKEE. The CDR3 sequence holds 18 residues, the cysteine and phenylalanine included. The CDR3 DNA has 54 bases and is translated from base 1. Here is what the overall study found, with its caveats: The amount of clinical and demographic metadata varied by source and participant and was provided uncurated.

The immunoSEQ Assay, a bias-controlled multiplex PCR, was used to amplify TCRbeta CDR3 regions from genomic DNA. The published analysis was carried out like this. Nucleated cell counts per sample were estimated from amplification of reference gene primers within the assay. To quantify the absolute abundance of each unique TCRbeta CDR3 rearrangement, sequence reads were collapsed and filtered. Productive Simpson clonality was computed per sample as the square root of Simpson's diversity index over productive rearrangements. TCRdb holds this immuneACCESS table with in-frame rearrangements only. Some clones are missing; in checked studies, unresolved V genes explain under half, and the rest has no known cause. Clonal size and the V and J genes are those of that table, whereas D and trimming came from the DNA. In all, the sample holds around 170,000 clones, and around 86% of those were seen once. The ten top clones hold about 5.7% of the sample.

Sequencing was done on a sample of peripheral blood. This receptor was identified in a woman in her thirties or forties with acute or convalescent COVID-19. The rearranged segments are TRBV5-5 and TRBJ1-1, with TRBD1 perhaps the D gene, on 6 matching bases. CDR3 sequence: CASSSSLTGSSKNTEAFF. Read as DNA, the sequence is TGTGCCAGCAGCTCCTCTCTAACAGGGTCGAGTAAGAACACTGAAGCTTTCTTT.